This passage covers 19 T cell receptor beta chains from one sample sequenced in a study of CD8 T cells in Susac syndrome. The authors reverse transcribed about 0.5 to 1 ug RNA with random hexamers. TCRdb ran MiXCR on the immunoSEQ multiplex PCR reads and lists one entry per CDR3 protein. The table has around 270,000 distinct CDR3 sequences, around 85% seen once. The sequenced sample was CD8+ T cells from PBMCs. These receptors were collected from a human donor with multiple sclerosis.

Worth noting for this clonotype: No conserved phenylalanine or tryptophan ends this CDR3, so it is likely a read error. This chain connects TRBV15 to TRBJ2-1, with 13 nucleotides matching TRBD2. CDR1 is LNHNV, CDR2 YYDKDF, per germline (reference sequence). J lost 8 bases, V lost 1 base, and 8 bases had no gene match. CDR3 length: 17 amino acids. CDR3 coding DNA: TGTGCCACCAGCAGAGCTGTTCGGACTAGCGGGAGCGATGAGCAGTTCTGC. Protein sequence: CATSRAVRTSGSDEQFC.

V and J are TRBV15 and TRBJ1-2; 7 nucleotides line up with TRBD1. CDR3 length equals 15 residues. In germline, CDR1 is LNHNV, CDR2 YYDKDF (reference sequence). Trimming cost V 0 bases and J 1 base; bases outside gene matches: 2. CDR3 coding DNA: TGTGCCACCAGCAGAGACGGGACAGTTAACTATGGCTACACCTTC. The encoded protein is CATSRDGTVNYGYTF.

V and J are TRBV7-6 and TRBJ1-2; tentatively, D is TRBD1 (5 bases). Trimming took 5 bases from V and 0 from J, leaving 19 bases between them. Germline CDR1 is SGHVS and CDR2 is FNYEAQ. The CDR3 extends over 17 amino acids. CDR3 residues: CASSRDAGLATNYGYTF. CDR3 in DNA: TGTGCCAGCAGCCGCGACGCGGGACTCGCTACTAACTATGGCTACACCTTC.

The rearrangement links TRBV5-5 to TRBJ2-1, with 8 bases lining up with TRBD1. Germline V lookup: CDR1 SGHKS, CDR2 YYEKEE (reference sequence). With V trimmed by 2 bases and J by 8 bases, 6 bases remained unmatched. The CDR3 length is 14 residues. This CDR3 is CASSFGSGGDEQFF. CDR3 in DNA: TGTGCCAGCAGCTTCGGGTCAGGGGGCGATGAGCAGTTCTTC.

The chain employs TRBV27 and TRBJ1-1; D is perhaps TRBD1 (5 bases). V shed 6 bases and J shed 6 bases, with 26 bases lying between them. The CDR3 loop spans 17 amino acids. Germline loops: CDR1 MNHEY, CDR2 SMNVEV (reference sequence). The CDR3 region is CASRSLGAQNLVAEAFF. The CDR3 DNA reads TGTGCCAGCAGATCCCTAGGGGCACAAAATCTGGTCGCTGAAGCTTTCTTT.

The chain couples TRBV29-1 to TRBJ2-1, with 13 bases fitting TRBD2. The CDR3 loop spans 15 amino acids. Looked up from germline, CDR1 is SQVTM and CDR2 is ANQGSEA. Germline trimming cut 4 bases from V and 4 bases from J; bases unmatched to any gene: 4. DNA of the CDR3: TGCAGCGTTGTTAAGACTAGCGGGGGGTACAATGAGCAGTTCTTC. This codes for CSVVKTSGGYNEQFF.

The CDR3 spells CASSSPGLIITEAFF. CDR3 bases: TGTGCCAGTAGCTCACCGGGACTCATAATCACTGAAGCTTTCTTT. The chain links TRBV19 to TRBJ1-1; perhaps TRBD1 as D (5 bases). Germline-derived CDR1 and CDR2 are LNHDA and SQIVND (reference sequence). V was trimmed by 6 bases and J by 4 bases, leaving 18 bases between them. The CDR3 has 15 amino acids.

The genes are TRBV29-1 and TRBJ1-1; TRBD1 aligns across 9 bases. V gave up 6 bases and J gave up 6 bases; unmatched junction bases: 2. This CDR3 contains 11 residues. Germline loops: CDR1 SQVTM, CDR2 ANQGSEA. Here the CDR3 reads CSVDRGSEAFF. As DNA, the CDR3 is TGCAGCGTGGACAGGGGCTCTGAAGCTTTCTTT.

The chain recombines TRBV20-1 with TRBJ2-7, with 8 bases lining up with TRBD1. CDR1 is DFQATT and CDR2 is SNEGSKA in the germline V gene (reference sequence). V trimming: 7 bases; J trimming: 0 bases; junction bases outside the gene matches: 5. CDR3 length equals 13 residues. The CDR3 here is CSVSTGDSYEQYF. Here the CDR3 DNA reads TGCAGTGTTTCGACAGGGGACTCCTACGAGCAGTACTTC.

V and J are TRBV28 and TRBJ2-2; D unresolved. CDR1 and CDR2 from the germline V gene are MDHEN and SYDVKM. The CDR3 consists of 14 residues. V gave up 5 bases and J gave up 1 base, with 8 bases separating them. As DNA, the CDR3 is TGTGCCAGCAGTCGAAGGGTGAACACCGGGGAGCTGTTTTTT. Residues: CASSRRVNTGELFF.

This clonotype was detected only once. The chain has TRBV9 and TRBJ2-5; no clear D gene. This CDR3 spans 15 amino acids. Germline lookup yields CDR1 SGDLS and CDR2 YYNGEE. The V end lost 6 bases, the J end lost 1 base, and 16 bases lay between the germline ends. Here the CDR3 DNA reads TGTGCCAGCACGGAAGGTCGTCACAGCCAAGAGACCCAGTACTTC. It codes for CASTEGRHSQETQYF.

This clonotype came up a few times. V gene TRBV7-9 combines with J gene TRBJ2-7; D is perhaps TRBD1 or TRBD2 (5 bases each). The length of the CDR3 is 15 residues. V lost 0 bases and J 2 bases, leaving 11 bases between the germline ends. Germline V gene sequence: CDR1 SEHNR, CDR2 FQNEAQ (reference sequence). CDR3 residues: CASSLARDGTYEQYF. The CDR3 DNA follows: TGTGCCAGCAGCTTAGCTCGGGACGGAACCTACGAGCAGTACTTC.

The V call is TRBV4-3, the J call TRBJ2-1; D is unclear. From germline, CDR1 is LGHNA and CDR2 YSLEER. This CDR3 spans 15 amino acids. V dropped 5 bases and J dropped 8 bases, with 19 bases sitting between them. CDR3 sequence (DNA): TGCGCCAGCAGCTTCTGGGTTTTAGGTGTGCATGAGCAGTTCTTC. Its protein is CASSFWVLGVHEQFF.

The rearrangement links TRBV3-1 to TRBJ2-2, with D possibly being TRBD1 (5 bases). Trimming removed 1 base at V and 9 bases at J, with 9 bases between. This CDR3 contains 13 residues. Germline V gene data show CDR1 as LGHDT and CDR2 as YNNKEL (reference sequence). The DNA for the CDR3 is TGTGCCAGCAGCCAAGGGACAATCCGGGAGCTGTTTTTT. Protein product: CASSQGTIRELFF.

The genes are TRBV25-1 and TRBJ2-2; D might be TRBD1 (5 bases). Per germline, CDR1 MGHDK and CDR2 SYGVNS. This CDR3 comprises 12 residues. With 3 bases removed from V and 6 bases from J, the gap between germline ends came to 5 bases. CDR3 coding DNA: TGTGCCAGCAGTGACAGGGCCGGGGAGCTGTTTTTT. This gives the protein CASSDRAGELFF.

For the CDR3, the DNA is TGTGCCAGCCGACGTTTGCAATATGGGACTAGCAGCTCCTACGAGCAGTACTTC. It is translated as CASRRLQYGTSSSYEQYF. V and J are TRBV6-1 and TRBJ2-7; 9 bases map to TRBD2. V lost 8 bases and J lost 0; bases outside the gene matches: 17. The CDR3 is 18 amino acids. Germline V gene lookup returns CDR1 MNHNS and CDR2 SASEGT.

This clonotype was observed a handful of times. The chain is built from TRBV15 and TRBJ2-7; the match to TRBD2 covers 13 bases. Unmatched junction bases numbered 1, after V lost 0 bases and J lost 2 bases. In germline, CDR1 is LNHNV, CDR2 YYDKDF (reference sequence). The CDR3 runs to 16 residues. The CDR3 region has the DNA TGTGCCACCAGCAGAGACGGACTAGCGGGAGCCTACGAGCAGTACTTC. Translation: CATSRDGLAGAYEQYF.

V is TRBV15 and J is TRBJ1-2, with 7 bases lining up with TRBD1. This CDR3 spans 17 amino acids. J lost 1 base, V lost 5 bases, and 13 bases had no gene match. CDR1 is LNHNV, CDR2 YYDKDF, per germline (reference sequence). DNA of the CDR3: TGTGCCACCAGCGGTTACTCAGCGACAGGGAATAACTATGGCTACACCTTC. Translation gives CATSGYSATGNNYGYTF.

The genes are TRBV7-9 and TRBJ1-2, with a tentative D call TRBD1 (5 bases). This CDR3 region has 16 residues. Germline CDR1 and CDR2: SEHNR and FQNEAQ (reference sequence). The V end lost 2 bases, the J end lost 1 base, and 14 bases lay between the germline ends. The CDR3, as DNA: TGTGCCAGCAGCTTACGTGAGACAGAACTTAACTATGGCTACACCTTC. Encoded protein: CASSLRETELNYGYTF.